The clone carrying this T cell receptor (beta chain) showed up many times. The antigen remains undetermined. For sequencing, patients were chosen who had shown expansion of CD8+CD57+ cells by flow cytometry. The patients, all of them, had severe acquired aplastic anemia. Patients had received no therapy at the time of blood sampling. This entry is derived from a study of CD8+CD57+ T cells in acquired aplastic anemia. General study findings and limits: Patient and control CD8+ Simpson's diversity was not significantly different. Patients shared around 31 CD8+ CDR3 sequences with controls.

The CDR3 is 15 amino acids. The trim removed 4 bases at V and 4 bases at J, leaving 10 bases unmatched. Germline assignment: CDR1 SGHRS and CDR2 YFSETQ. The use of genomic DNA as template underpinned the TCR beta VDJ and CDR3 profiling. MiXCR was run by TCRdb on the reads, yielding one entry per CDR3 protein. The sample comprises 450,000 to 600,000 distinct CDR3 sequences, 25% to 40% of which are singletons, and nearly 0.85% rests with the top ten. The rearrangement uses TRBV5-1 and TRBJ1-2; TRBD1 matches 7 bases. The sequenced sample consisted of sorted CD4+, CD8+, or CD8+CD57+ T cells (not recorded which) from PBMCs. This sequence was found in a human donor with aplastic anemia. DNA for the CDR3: TGCGCCAGCAGCATAAGACTACAGGGGATCTATGGCTACACCTTC. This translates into CASSIRLQGIYGYTF.